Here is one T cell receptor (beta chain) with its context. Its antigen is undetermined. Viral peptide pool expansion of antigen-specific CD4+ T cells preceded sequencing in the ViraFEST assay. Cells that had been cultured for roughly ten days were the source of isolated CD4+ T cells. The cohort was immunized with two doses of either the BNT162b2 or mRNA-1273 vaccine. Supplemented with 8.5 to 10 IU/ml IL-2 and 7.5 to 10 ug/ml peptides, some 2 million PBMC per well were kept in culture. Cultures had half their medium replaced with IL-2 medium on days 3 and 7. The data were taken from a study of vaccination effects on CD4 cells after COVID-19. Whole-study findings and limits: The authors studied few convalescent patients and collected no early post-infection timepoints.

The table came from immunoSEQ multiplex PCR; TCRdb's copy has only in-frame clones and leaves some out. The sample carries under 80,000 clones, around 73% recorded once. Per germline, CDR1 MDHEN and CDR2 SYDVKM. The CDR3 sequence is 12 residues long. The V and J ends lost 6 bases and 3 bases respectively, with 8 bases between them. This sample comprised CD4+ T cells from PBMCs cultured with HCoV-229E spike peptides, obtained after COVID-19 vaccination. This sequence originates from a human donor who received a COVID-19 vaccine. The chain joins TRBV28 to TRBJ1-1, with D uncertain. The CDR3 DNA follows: TGTGCCAGCAGACCGGAATACACTGAAGCTTTCTTT. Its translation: CASRPEYTEAFF. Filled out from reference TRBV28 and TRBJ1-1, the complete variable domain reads DVKVTQSSRYLVKRTGEKVFLECVQDMDHENMFWYRQDPGLGLRLIYFSYDVKMKEKGDIPEGYSVSREKKERFSLILESASTNQTSMYLCASRPEYTEAFFGQGTRLTVV.